This T cell receptor (beta chain) was retrieved from a study of shared clonotypes between healthy human individuals. General study points: The study found lower generation probabilities in non-shared clonotypes than in those shared by all four donors.

Each cell subset's genomic DNA was divided evenly among several immunoSEQ plates. Measured with immunoSEQ multiplex PCR; TCRdb has only the in-frame clones, and not every one. The profile shows a few million clones, around nine tenths of them singletons. Regarding this clone: Its antigen is not identified.

The CDR3 runs to 16 residues. Trimming took off 5 bases at V and 0 bases at J, with 14 bases between the two ends. CDR1 SGHAT and CDR2 FQNNGV come from the germline V gene. The rearrangement links TRBV11-2 to TRBJ2-1, with D perhaps TRBD1 (6 bases). The clonotype originates from a young man in good health. Sequencing was carried out using naive CD4+ T cells sorted from blood. The subset here: CD45RA+ positively selected. CDR3 nucleotide sequence: TGTGCCAGCAGCCCAATACAGGGAAGCTCCTACAATGAGCAGTTCTTC. It specifies CASSPIQGSSYNEQFF. The full variable domain, its missing parts supplied by reference TRBV11-2 and TRBJ2-1, is EAGVAQSPRYKIIEKRQSVAFWCNPISGHATLYWYQQILGQGPKLLIQFQNNGVVDDSQLPKDRFSAERLKGVDSTLKIQPAKLEDSAVYLCASSPIQGSSYNEQFFGPGTRLTVL.